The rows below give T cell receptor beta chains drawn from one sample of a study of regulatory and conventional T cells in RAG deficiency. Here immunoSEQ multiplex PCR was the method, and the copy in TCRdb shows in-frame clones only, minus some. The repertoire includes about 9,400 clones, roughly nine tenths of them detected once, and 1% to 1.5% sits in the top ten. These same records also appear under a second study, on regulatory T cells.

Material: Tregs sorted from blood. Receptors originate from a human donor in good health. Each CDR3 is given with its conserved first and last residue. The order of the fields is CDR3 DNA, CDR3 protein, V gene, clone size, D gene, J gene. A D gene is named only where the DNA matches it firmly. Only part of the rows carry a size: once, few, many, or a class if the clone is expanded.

TGTGCCAGTACCGTGGGGCAGGGGGCTTATGGTAACTATGGCTACACCTTC	CASTVGQGAYGNYGYTF	TRBV19	.	TRBD1	TRBJ1-2
TGTGCCAGCTCACCAGTAGGGACAGAAGCTTTCTTT	CASSPVGTEAFF	TRBV18	.	.	TRBJ1-1
TGTGCCAGCAGGGACTTAGCGGGCACCGGGGAGCTGTTTTTT	CASRDLAGTGELFF	TRBV2	.	TRBD2	TRBJ2-2
TGTGCCATCAGTGAGAGGGGCGGCGAGACCCAGTACTTC	CAISERGGETQYF	TRBV10-3	once	.	TRBJ2-5
TGTGCCATCAGTGATTGGAGACCCGGGACAGAACTTTACGAGCAGTACTTC	CAISDWRPGTELYEQYF	TRBV10-3	.	TRBD1	TRBJ2-7
TGTGCCAGCAGTCGTAGACAGGGGGTTTCTGGCTACACCTTC	CASSRRQGVSGYTF	TRBV6-5	.	TRBD1	TRBJ1-2
TGTGCCAGCAGCCTTACGTTTGACAGCCTTAACACCGGGGAGCTGTTTTTT	CASSLTFDSLNTGELFF	TRBV11-1	.	.	TRBJ2-2
TGTGCCAGCAGTCTAGGACTAGCGACAGATACGCAGTATTTT	CASSLGLATDTQYF	TRBV7-2	.	TRBD2	TRBJ2-3
TGTGCCAGTAGTCCAACCCCTAAGGTAGCGGGGGGCCTCGGGCCTTACAATGAGCAGTTCTTC	CASSPTPKVAGGLGPYNEQFF	TRBV19	.	TRBD2	TRBJ2-1
TGTGCCAGCAGCTTCGGCCCCGGTCGTAGCCGCGTCCCTTATACGCAGTATTTT	CASSFGPGRSRVPYTQYF	TRBV11-1	once	.	TRBJ2-3
TGTGCCTGGGGGGACAATTCATCGGAAAAACTGTTTTTT	CAWGDNSSEKLFF	TRBV30	.	.	TRBJ1-4
TGTGCTAGTGCCAACACAGACGGGTCCTACGAGCAGTACTTC	CASANTDGSYEQYF	TRBV12-5	.	.	TRBJ2-7
TGTGCCAGCAGCTGGGGCGATGAAAAACTGTTTTTT	CASSWGDEKLFF	TRBV5-5	.	.	TRBJ1-4
TGTGCCAGCACCCCTGACCCGAGCTCCTACGAGCAGTACTTC	CASTPDPSSYEQYF	TRBV6-5	.	.	TRBJ2-7
TGTGCCAGCAGTGAAAATAGCGGGAGCGAGCAGTTCTTC	CASSENSGSEQFF	TRBV25-1	.	TRBD2	TRBJ2-1
TGTGCCGGCTTCCGGGGGGGCTACAATGAGCAGTTCTTC	CAGFRGGYNEQFF	TRBV7-2	.	TRBD2	TRBJ2-1
TGCGCCAGCAGCCAAGCGGGACTAGCGGAACGAAGCTCCTACGAGCAGTACTTC	CASSQAGLAERSSYEQYF	TRBV4-1	.	TRBD2	TRBJ2-7
TGTGCCAGCAGATCAGCTTCAGAAGAGACCCAGTACTTC	CASRSASEETQYF	TRBV5-4	.	.	TRBJ2-5
TGTGCCAGCAGCTTAGAATGGTCAGGGCGGGGAAATCAGCCCCAGCATTTT	CASSLEWSGRGNQPQHF	TRBV11-2	.	.	TRBJ1-5
TGTGCCAGCAGCCCCTGGGGGGGTGGGACAGGTGGAAACACCATATATTTT	CASSPWGGGTGGNTIYF	TRBV28	.	TRBD1	TRBJ1-3
TGTGCCAGCAGCGAGCGGGGCGGTCTGGGGAACACTGAAGCTTTCTTT	CASSERGGLGNTEAFF	TRBV7-3	.	.	TRBJ1-1
TGTGCCAGCAGTTACGGGCGGGGCCAGCCCCAGCATTTT	CASSYGRGQPQHF	TRBV6-5	.	.	TRBJ1-5
TGTGCCAGCTCATCGGACAGATATGGCTACACCTTC	CASSSDRYGYTF	TRBV18	.	.	TRBJ1-2
TGTGCCAGCAGCATGAGGGACAACCGTTCGCCCCTCCACTTT	CASSMRDNRSPLHF	TRBV5-8	.	.	TRBJ1-6
TGTGCCAGCACCCTTGGGGCCAGATTGAACACCGGGGAGCTGTTTTTT	CASTLGARLNTGELFF	TRBV28	.	.	TRBJ2-2
TGTGCCAGCTCAGGCGTCTTCTACAATGAGCAGTTCTTC	CASSGVFYNEQFF	TRBV11-2	.	.	TRBJ2-1
TGTGCCAGCAGGCTGACTAGAGAGGCCGTCAATGAGCAGTTCTTC	CASRLTREAVNEQFF	TRBV6-5	.	.	TRBJ2-1